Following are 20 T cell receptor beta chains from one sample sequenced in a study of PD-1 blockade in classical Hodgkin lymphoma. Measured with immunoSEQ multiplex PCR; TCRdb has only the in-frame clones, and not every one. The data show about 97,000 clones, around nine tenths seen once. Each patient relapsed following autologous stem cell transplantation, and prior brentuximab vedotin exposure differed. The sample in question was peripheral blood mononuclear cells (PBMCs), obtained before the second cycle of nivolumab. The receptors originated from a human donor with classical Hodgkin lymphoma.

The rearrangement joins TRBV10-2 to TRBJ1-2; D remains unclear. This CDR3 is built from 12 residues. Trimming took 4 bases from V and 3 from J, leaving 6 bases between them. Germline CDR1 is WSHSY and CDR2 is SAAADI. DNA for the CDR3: TGCGCCAGCAGTGTACAGTACTATGGCTACACCTTC. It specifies CASSVQYYGYTF.

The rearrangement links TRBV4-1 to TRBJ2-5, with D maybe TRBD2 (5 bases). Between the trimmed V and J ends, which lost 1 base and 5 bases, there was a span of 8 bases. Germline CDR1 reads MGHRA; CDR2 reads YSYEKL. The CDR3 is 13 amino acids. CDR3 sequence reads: CASSQGTSETQYF. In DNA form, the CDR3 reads TGCGCCAGCAGCCAAGGGACTTCGGAGACCCAGTACTTC.

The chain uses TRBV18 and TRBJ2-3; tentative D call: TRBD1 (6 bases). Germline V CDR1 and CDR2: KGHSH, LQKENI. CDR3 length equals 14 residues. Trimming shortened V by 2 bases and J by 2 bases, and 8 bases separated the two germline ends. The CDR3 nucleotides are TGTGCCAGCTCACCAGACAGGACCACAGATACGCAGTATTTT. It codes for CASSPDRTTDTQYF.

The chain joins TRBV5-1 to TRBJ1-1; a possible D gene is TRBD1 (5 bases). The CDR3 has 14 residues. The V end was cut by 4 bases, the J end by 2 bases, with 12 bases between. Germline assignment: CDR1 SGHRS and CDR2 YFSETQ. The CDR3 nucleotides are TGCGCCAGCAGCGCCTGGACACCAAACACTGAAGCTTTCTTT. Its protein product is CASSAWTPNTEAFF.

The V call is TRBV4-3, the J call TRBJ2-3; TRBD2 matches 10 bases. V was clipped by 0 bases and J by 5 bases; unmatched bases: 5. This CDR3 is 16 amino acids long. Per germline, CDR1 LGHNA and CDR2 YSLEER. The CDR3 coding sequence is TGCGCCAGCAGCCAAGAAGATAAGCGGGGGGGAGATACGCAGTATTTT. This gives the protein CASSQEDKRGGDTQYF.

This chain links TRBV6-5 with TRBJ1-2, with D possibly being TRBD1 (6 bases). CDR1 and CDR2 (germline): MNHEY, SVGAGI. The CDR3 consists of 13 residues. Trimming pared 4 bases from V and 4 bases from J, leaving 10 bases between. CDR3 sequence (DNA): TGTGCCAGCAGTTTGGCAGGGGCCTATGGCTACACCTTC. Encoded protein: CASSLAGAYGYTF.

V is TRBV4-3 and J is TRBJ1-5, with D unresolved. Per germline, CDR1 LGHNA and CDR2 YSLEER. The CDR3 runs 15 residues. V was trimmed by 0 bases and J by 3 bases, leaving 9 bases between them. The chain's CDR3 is CASSQDDSLNQPQHF. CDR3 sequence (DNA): TGCGCCAGCAGCCAAGATGATAGTCTCAATCAGCCCCAGCATTTT.

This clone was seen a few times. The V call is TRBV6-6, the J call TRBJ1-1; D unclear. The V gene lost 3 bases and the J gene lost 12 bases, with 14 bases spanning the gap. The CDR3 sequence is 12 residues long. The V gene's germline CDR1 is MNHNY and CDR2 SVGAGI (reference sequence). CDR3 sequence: CASSYRVQSTFF. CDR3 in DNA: TGTGCCAGCAGTTATCGTGTACAGTCAACTTTCTTT.

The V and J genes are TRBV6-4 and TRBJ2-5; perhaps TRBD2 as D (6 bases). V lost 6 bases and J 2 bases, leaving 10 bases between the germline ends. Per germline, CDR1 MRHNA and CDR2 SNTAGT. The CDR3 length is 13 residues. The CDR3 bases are TGTGCCAGCAGCCGGGAGACGCAAGAGACCCAGTACTTC. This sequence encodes CASSRETQETQYF.

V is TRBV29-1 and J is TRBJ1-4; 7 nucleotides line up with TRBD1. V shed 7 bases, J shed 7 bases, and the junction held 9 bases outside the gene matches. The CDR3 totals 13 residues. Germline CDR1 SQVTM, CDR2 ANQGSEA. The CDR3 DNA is TGCAGCGCCAAGACAGGGAGGGGTGAAAAACTGTTTTTT. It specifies CSAKTGRGEKLFF.

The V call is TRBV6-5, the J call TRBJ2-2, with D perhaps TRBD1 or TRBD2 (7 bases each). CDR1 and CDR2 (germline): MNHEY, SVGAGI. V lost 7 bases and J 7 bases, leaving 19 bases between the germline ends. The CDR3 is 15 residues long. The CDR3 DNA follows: TGTGCCAGCACCCAGTGGGAGGGGGCAAGCGGGGAGCTGTTTTTT. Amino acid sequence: CASTQWEGASGELFF.

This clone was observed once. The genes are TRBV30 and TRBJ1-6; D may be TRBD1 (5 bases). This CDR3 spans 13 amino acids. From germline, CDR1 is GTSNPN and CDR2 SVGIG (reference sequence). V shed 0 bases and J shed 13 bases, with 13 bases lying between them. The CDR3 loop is CAWSVLRTYPLHF. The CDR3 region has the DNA TGTGCCTGGAGTGTACTCAGGACATATCCCCTCCACTTT.

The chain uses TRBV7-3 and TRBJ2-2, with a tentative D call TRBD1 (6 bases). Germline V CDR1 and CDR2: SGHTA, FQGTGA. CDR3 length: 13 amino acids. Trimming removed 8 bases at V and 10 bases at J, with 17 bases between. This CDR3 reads CASGGQNRAELFF. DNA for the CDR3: TGTGCCAGCGGTGGACAGAACCGGGCGGAGCTGTTTTTT.

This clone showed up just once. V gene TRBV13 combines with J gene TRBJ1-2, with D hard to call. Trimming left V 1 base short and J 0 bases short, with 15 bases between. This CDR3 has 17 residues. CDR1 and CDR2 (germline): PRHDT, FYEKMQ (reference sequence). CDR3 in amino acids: CASSLEDSRQANYGYTF. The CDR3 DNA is TGTGCCAGCAGCTTAGAGGACTCAAGGCAAGCTAACTATGGCTACACCTTC. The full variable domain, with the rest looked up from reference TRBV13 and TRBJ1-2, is AAGVIQSPRHLIKEKRETATLKCYPIPRHDTVYWYQQGPGQDPQFLISFYEKMQSDKGSIPDRFSAQQFSDYHSELNMSSLELGDSALYFCASSLEDSRQANYGYTFGSGTRLTVV.

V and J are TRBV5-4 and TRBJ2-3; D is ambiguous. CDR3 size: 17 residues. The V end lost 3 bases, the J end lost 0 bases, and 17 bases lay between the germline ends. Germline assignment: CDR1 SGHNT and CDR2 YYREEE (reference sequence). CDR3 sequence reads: CASSSLSSSLSTDTQYF. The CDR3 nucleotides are TGTGCCAGCAGCTCCCTTTCCTCCTCTTTAAGCACAGATACGCAGTATTTT.

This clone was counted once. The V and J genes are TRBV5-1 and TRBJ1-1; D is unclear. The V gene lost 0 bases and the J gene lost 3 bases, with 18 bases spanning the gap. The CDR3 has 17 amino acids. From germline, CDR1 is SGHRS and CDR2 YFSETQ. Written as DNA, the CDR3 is TGCGCCAGCAGCTTGGAGAGGGTGTCTCCCTGGGACACTGAAGCTTTCTTT. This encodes CASSLERVSPWDTEAFF.

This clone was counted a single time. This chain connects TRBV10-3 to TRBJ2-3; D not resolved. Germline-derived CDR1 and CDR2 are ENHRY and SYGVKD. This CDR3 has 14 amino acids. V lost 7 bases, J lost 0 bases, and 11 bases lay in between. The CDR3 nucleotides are TGTGCCATCAAGATGGTAGGAAGCACAGATACGCAGTATTTT. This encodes CAIKMVGSTDTQYF.

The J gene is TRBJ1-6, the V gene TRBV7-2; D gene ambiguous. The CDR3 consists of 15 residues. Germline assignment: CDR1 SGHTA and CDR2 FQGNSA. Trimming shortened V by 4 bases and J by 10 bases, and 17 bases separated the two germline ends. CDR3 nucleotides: TGTGCCAGCAGCTCCCTAAGGGCAGCGGGATCACCCCTCCACTTT. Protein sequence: CASSSLRAAGSPLHF.

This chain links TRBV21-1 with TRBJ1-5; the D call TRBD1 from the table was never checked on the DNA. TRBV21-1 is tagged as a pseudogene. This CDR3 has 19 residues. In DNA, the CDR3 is TGTGCCAGCAGCAAAGCGGCCAGGGGCCCTGAGTATAGCAATCAGCCCCAGCATTTT. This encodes CASSKAARGPEYSNQPQHF.

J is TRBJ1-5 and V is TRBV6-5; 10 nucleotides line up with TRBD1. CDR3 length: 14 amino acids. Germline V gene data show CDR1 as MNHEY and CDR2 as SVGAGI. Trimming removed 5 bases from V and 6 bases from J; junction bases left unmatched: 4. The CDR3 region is CASSADRGAQPQHF. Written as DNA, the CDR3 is TGTGCCAGCAGTGCGGACAGGGGGGCTCAGCCCCAGCATTTT.